The clone carrying this T cell receptor (beta chain) was counted between two and nine times. A clone one base away is much larger, so this may be a read error. Together with a sample-barcoded 5' primer, a J-beta primer mix was included in a second PCR lasting about 7 to 12 cycles. MiXCR was run by TCRdb on the 5' RACE reads, yielding one entry per CDR3 protein. The data contain about 700,000 distinct CDR3 sequences, 32% of them seen just once; the ten biggest clones take up roughly 14%. The data stem from a study of blood T cells in healthy people across ages. Extraction yielded at least 6 micrograms of total RNA per sample. Between the trimmed V and J ends, which lost 3 bases and 7 bases, there was a span of 14 bases. Germline V CDR1 and CDR2: SGHRS, YFSETQ. CDR3 length equals 14 residues.

This sequence joins TRBV5-1 and TRBJ2-1; D not resolved. This clonotype originated in an elderly woman in good health. Sequencing was carried out using blood. CDR3 residues: CASSWALGRNEQFF. In DNA, the CDR3 is TGCGCCAGCAGCTGGGCGTTAGGACGGAATGAGCAGTTCTTC.